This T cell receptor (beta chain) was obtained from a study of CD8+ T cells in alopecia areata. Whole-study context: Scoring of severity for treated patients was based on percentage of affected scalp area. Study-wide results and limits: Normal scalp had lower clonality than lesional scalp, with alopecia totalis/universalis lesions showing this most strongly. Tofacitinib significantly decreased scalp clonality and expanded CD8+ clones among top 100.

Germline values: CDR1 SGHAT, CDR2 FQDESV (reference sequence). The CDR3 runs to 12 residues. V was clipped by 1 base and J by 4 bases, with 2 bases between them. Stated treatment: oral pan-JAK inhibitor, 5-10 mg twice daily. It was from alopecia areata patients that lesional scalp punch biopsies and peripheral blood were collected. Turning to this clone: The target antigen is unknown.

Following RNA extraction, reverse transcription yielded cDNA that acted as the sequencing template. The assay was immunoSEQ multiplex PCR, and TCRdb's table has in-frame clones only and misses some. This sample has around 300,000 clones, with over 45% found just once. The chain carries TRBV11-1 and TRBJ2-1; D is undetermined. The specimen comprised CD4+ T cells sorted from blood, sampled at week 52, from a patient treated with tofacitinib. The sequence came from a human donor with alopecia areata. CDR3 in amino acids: CASSLVYNEQFF. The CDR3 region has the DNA TGTGCCAGCAGCTTAGTATACAATGAGCAGTTCTTC.